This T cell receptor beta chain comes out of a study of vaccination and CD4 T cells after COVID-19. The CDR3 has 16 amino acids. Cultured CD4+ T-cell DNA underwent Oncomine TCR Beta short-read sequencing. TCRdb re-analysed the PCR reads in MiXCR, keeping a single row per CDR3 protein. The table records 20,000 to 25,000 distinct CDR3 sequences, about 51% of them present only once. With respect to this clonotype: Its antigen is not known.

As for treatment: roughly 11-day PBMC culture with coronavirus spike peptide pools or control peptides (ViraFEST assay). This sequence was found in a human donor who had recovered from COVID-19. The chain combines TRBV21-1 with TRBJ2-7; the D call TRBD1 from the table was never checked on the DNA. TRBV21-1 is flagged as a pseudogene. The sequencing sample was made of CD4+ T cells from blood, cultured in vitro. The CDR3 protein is CASSKRRGQTIGEQYF. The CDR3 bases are TGTGCCAGCAGCAAAAGGAGGGGACAGACGATCGGCGAGCAGTACTTC.